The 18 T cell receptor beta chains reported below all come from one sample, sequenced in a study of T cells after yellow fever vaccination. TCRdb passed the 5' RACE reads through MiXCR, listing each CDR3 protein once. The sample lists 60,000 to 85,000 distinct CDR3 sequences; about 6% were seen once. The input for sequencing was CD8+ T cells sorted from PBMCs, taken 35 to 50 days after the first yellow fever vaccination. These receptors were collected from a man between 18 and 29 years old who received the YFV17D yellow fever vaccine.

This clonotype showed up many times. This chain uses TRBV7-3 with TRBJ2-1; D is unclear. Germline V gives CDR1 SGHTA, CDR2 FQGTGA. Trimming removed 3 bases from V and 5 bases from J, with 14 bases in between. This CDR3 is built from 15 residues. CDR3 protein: CASSFSGAFDNEQFF. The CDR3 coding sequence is TGTGCCAGCAGCTTCTCGGGCGCTTTTGACAATGAGCAGTTCTTC.

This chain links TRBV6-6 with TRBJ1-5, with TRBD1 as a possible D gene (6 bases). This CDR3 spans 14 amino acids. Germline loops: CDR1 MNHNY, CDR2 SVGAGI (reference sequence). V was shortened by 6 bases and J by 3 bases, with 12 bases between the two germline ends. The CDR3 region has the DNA TGTGCCAGCAGACAAGACAGGTCCAATCAGCCCCAGCATTTT. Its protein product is CASRQDRSNQPQHF.

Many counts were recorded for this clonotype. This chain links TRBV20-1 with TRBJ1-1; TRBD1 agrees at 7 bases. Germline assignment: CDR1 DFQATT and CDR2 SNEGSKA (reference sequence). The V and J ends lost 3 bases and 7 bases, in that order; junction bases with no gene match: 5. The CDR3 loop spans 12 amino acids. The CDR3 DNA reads TGCAGTGCTAGGGACAGGCACTATGAAGCTTTCTTT. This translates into CSARDRHYEAFF.

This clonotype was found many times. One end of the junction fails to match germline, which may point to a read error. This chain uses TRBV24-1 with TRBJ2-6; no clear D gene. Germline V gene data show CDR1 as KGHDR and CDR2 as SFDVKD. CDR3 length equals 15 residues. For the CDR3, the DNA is TGTGCCACCAGTGGTTTGATGTCTGGGGCCAACGTCCTGACTTTC. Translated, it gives CATSGLMSGANVLTF.

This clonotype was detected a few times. The CDR3 sequence is CASSSTVGYEQYV. CDR3 nucleotides: TGTGCCAGCAGTTCGACAGTAGGCTACGAGCAGTACGTC. V usage is TRBV6-5 and J usage is TRBJ2-7; D perhaps matches TRBD1 (5 bases). This CDR3 spans 13 amino acids. Germline CDR1 is MNHEY and CDR2 is SVGAGI. V lost 4 bases and J lost 3, with 10 bases in between.

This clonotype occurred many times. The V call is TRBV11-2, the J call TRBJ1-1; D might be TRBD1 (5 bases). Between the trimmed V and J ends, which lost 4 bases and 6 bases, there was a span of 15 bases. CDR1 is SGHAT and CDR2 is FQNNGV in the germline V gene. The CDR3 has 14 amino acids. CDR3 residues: CASSSPAGSPEAFF. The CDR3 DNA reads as TGTGCCAGCAGCTCCCCGGCAGGGTCGCCTGAAGCTTTCTTT.

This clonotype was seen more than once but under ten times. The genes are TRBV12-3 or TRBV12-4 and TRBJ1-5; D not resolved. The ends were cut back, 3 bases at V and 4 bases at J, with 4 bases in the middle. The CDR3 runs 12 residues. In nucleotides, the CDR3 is TGTGCCAGCAGTTTGGCGAATCAGCCCCAGCATTTT. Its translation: CASSLANQPQHF.

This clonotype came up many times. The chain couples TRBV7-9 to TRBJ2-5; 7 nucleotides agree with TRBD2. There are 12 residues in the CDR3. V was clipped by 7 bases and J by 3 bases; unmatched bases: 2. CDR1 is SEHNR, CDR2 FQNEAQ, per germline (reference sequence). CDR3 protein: CASKSGEETQYF. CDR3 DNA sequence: TGTGCCAGCAAAAGCGGGGAAGAGACCCAGTACTTC.

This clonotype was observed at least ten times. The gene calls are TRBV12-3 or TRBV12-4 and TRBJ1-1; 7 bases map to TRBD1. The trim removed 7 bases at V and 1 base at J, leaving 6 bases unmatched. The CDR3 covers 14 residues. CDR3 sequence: CASTPGGGNTEAFF. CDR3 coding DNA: TGTGCCAGCACCCCAGGGGGGGGGAACACTGAAGCTTTCTTT.

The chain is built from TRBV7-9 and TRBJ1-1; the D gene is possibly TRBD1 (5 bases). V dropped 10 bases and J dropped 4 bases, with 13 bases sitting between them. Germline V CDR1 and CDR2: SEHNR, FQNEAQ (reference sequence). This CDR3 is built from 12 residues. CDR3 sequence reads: CATSRGGTEAFF. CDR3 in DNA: TGTGCCACCTCCCGGGGGGGCACTGAAGCTTTCTTT.

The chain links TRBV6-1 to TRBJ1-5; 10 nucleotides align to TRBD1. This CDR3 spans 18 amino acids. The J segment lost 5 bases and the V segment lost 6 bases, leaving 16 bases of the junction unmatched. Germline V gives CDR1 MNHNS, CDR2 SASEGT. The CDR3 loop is CASSATGPGQGSHQPQHF. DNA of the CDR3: TGTGCCAGCAGCGCCACGGGACCGGGACAGGGGTCTCATCAGCCCCAGCATTTT.

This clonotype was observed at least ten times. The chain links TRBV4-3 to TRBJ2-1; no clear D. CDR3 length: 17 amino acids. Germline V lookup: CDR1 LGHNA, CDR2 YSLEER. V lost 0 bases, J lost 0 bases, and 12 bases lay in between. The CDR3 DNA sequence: TGCGCCAGCAGCCAAGATATAGGGTTAAGCTCCTACAATGAGCAGTTCTTC. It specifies CASSQDIGLSSYNEQFF.

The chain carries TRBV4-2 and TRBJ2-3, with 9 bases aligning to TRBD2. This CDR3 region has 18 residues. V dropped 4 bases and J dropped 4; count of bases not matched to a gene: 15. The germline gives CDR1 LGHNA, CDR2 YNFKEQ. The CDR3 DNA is TGTGCCAGCAGCCTTAGCCTGGGACTAGCAGCGTTGGCAGATACGCAGTATTTT. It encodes CASSLSLGLAALADTQYF.

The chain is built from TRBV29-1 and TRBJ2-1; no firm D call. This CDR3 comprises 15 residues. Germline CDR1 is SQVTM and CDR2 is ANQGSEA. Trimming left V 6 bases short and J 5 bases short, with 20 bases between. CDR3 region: CSVPSLSRVDNEQFF. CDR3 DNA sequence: TGCAGCGTCCCCTCGTTGAGTCGGGTTGACAATGAGCAGTTCTTC.

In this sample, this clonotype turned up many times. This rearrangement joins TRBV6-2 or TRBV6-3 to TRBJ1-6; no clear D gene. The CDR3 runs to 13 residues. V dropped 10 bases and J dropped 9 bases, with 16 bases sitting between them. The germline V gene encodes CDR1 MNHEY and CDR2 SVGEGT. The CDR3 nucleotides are TGTGCCACCACATGGACTCAGAGTTCACCCCTCCACTTT. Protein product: CATTWTQSSPLHF.

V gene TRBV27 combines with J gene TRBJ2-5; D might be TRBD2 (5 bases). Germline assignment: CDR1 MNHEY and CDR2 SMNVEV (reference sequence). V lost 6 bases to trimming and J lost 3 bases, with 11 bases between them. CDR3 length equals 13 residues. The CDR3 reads CASRPGWEETQYF. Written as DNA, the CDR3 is TGTGCCAGCAGACCGGGGTGGGAAGAGACCCAGTACTTC.

The CDR3 DNA reads TGTGCCAGCTCACCAAGGGAGCGGACAGACCCCTACGAGCAGTACTTC. It specifies CASSPRERTDPYEQYF. The chain couples TRBV18 to TRBJ2-7, with D possibly TRBD1 on 6 matching bases. This CDR3 spans 16 amino acids. Germline CDR1 reads KGHSH; CDR2 reads LQKENI. Trimming took 2 bases from V and 2 from J, leaving 16 bases between them.

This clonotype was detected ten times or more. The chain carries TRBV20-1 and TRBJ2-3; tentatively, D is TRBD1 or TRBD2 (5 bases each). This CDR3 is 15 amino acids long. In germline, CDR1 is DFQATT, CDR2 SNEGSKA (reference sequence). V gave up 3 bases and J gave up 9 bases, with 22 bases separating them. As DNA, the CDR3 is TGCAGTGCTAGGGGTCGGAACGCCCAGAGGGGAACGCAGTATTTT. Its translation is CSARGRNAQRGTQYF.